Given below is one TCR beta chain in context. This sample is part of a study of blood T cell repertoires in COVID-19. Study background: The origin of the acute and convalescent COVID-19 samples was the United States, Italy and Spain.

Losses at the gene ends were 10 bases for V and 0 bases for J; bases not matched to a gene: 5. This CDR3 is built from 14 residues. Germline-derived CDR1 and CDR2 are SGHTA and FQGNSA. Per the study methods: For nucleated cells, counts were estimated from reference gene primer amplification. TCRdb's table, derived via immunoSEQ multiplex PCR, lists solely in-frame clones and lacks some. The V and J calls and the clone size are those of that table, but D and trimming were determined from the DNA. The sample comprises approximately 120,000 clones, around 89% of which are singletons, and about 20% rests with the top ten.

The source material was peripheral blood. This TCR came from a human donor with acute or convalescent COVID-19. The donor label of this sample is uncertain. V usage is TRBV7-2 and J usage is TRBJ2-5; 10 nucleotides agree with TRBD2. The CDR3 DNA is TGTGCCACTACTAGCGGGATGAACCAAGAGACCCAGTACTTC. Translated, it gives CATTSGMNQETQYF.